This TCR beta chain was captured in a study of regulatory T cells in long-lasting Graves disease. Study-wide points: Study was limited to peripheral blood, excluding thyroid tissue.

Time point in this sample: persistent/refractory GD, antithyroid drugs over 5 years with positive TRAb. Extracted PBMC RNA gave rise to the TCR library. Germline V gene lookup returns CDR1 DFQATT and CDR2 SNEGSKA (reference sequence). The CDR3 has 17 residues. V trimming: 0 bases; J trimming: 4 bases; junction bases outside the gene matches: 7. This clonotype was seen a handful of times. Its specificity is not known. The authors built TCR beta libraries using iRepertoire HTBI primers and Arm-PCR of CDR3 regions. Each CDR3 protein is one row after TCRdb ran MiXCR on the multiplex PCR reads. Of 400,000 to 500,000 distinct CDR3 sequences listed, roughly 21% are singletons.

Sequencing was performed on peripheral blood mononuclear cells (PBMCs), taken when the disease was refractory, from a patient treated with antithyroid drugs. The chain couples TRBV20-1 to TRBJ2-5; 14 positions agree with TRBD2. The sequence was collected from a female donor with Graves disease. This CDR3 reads CSARDLGLAGDVETQYF. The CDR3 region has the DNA TGCAGTGCTAGAGATTTGGGACTAGCGGGAGACGTAGAGACCCAGTACTTC.